The 6 T cell receptor beta chains below come from one sample, sequenced in a study of blood T cells in healthy people across ages. A second 7 to 11 cycle PCR used barcoded and J-beta primers. One entry per CDR3 protein, called by TCRdb with MiXCR from the 5' RACE reads. The sample lists more than 500,000 distinct CDR3 sequences, about 26% occurring once. This sample also belongs to another study, concerning T cells of mothers and their children.

Sequencing was done on a sample of blood. The receptors here all came from a boy younger than 10 in good health.

This clonotype has just a few counts. V and J are TRBV7-9 and TRBJ2-7, with a tentative D call TRBD1 (6 bases). The CDR3 loop spans 14 amino acids. Per the germline V gene, CDR1 is SEHNR and CDR2 is FQNEAQ (reference sequence). Between the trimmed V and J ends, which lost 5 bases and 3 bases, there was a span of 14 bases. CDR3: CASSLRDTNYEQYF. The CDR3, as DNA: TGTGCCAGCAGCCTCCGGGACACCAACTACGAGCAGTACTTC.

The chain carries TRBV5-6 and TRBJ2-5; perhaps D is TRBD1 or TRBD2 (5 bases each). Between the trimmed V and J ends, which lost 4 bases and 2 bases, there was a span of 12 bases. The CDR3 runs to 14 residues. CDR1 and CDR2 from the germline V gene are SGHDT and YYEEEE. CDR3 loop: CASSEGMRQETQYF. CDR3 DNA sequence: TGTGCCAGCAGCGAGGGGATGAGACAAGAGACCCAGTACTTC.

The chain combines TRBV7-2 with TRBJ2-5; 10 nucleotides match TRBD2. The J call may be mistaken, given a closer DNA end match to TRBJ2-1. The CDR3 is made up of 16 amino acids. Germline CDR1 SGHTA, CDR2 FQGNSA. The CDR3, as DNA: TGTGCCAGCAGCTTAGTGGCTAGCGGGAGTAGAAATGAGCAGTTCTTC. Protein: CASSLVASGSRNEQFF.

This clonotype was detected a few times. The chain is built from TRBV6-2 or TRBV6-3 and TRBJ2-7; D is ambiguous. This CDR3 region has 12 residues. Trimming pared 0 bases from V and 7 bases from J, leaving 7 bases between. The germline CDR1 and CDR2 sequences are MNHEY and SVGEGT. CDR3 nucleotide sequence: TGTGCCAGCAGTTACTCTTGGCGGGAGCAGTACTTC. Translation gives CASSYSWREQYF.

This chain joins TRBV7-9 and TRBJ2-1; unclear D gene. The J call could be wrong; TRBJ2-7 is a better fit for the DNA end. The CDR3 contains 12 residues. Per the germline V gene, CDR1 is SEHNR and CDR2 is FQNEAQ (reference sequence). The CDR3 DNA sequence: TGTGCCAGCAGCCCCCCTGGCCACGAGCAGTACTTC. Its translation: CASSPPGHEQYF.

The J gene is TRBJ2-1, the V gene TRBV4-1; D unresolved. This CDR3 region has 15 residues. V was pared by 4 bases and J by 0 bases, with 10 bases between. Germline V gene lookup returns CDR1 MGHRA and CDR2 YSYEKL. The CDR3 region is CASSPGHRSYNEQFF. CDR3 coding DNA: TGCGCCAGCAGCCCGGGTCACCGCTCCTACAATGAGCAGTTCTTC.